Detailed here is one T cell receptor beta chain. The data belong to a study of blood T cell repertoires in COVID-19. The CDR3 totals 13 residues. Germline V gene data show CDR1 as SEHNR and CDR2 as FQNEAQ (reference sequence). Trimming removed 6 bases from V and 1 base from J, with 10 bases in between. Per the study methods: Reference gene primers were amplified, and this amplification served to estimate nucleated cell counts. TCRdb's copy holds only in-frame clones and misses some; the assay was immunoSEQ multiplex PCR. V, J and clone size derive from that table, while D and trimming were established from the DNA sequence. The sample yields around 370,000 clones, 90% seen once.

Sequenced: peripheral blood. The source is a man aged 18 to 30 with active or convalescent COVID-19. The chain recombines TRBV7-9 with TRBJ2-7, with D maybe TRBD2 (5 bases). The chain's CDR3 is CASSEGNSYEQYF. CDR3 coding DNA: TGTGCCAGCAGTGAGGGAAATTCCTACGAGCAGTACTTC.